The text below deals with one TCR beta chain. This sample is drawn from a study of CD8+ T cells in alopecia areata. The sequencing template was cDNA reverse transcribed from extracted RNA. Only in-frame clones appear in the TCRdb table, and some are missing; sequencing was by immunoSEQ multiplex PCR. The repertoire holds around 100,000 clones, with 70% to 90% as singletons. Treatment meaning: oral pan-JAK inhibitor, 5-10 mg twice daily. The TCR sequence derives from a human donor with alopecia areata. The sequenced sample was CD8+ T cells sorted from blood, obtained at approximately week 30, from a patient treated with tofacitinib.

Here the CDR3 reads CASSLEAGRDTEAFF. CDR3 nucleotide sequence: TGTGCCAGCAGCTTGGAGGCAGGGAGAGACACTGAAGCTTTCTTT. V is TRBV5-4 and J is TRBJ1-1; TRBD1 might be the D (5 bases). Trimming removed 0 bases at V and 3 bases at J, with 12 bases between. The length of the CDR3 is 15 residues. Germline CDR1 SGHNT, CDR2 YYREEE (reference sequence).